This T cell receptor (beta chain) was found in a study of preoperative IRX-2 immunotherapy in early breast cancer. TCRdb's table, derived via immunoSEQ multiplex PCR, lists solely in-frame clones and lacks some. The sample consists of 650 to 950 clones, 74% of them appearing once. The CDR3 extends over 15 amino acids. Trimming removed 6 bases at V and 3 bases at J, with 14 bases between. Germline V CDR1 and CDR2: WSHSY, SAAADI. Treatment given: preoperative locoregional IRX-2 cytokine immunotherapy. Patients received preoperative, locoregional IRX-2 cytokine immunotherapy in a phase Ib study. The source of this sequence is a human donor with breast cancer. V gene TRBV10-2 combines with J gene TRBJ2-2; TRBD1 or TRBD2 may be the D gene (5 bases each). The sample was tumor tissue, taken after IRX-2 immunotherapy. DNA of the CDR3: TGCGCCAGCAGGTGGATCAGAGGGGACACCGGGGAGCTGTTTTTT. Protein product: CASRWIRGDTGELFF.